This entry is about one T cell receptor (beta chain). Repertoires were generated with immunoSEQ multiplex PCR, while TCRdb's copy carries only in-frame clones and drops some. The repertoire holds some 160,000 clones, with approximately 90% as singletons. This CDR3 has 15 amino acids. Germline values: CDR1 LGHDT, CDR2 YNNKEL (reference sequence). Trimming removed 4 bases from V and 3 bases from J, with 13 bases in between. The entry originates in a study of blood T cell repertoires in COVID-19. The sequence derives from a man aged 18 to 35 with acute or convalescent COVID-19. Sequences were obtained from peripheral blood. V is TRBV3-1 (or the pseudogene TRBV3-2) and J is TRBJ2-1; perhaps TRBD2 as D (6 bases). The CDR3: CASSPRGLNYNEQFF. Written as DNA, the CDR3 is TGTGCCAGCAGCCCTCGGGGACTCAACTACAATGAGCAGTTCTTC.